The 10 T cell receptor beta chains below were found in one sample sequenced in a study of T-cell reconstitution after alpha-beta-depleted transplantation in children listed by TCRdb under 2016. The label giving this sample's treatment or condition can be read as: allogeneic hematopoietic cell transplantation with graft depleted of TCRalphabeta T cells and CD19 B cells. Preparation of the library involved PCR. For sequencing, an Illumina HiSeq 2500 was employed. Molecular barcoding was employed in the preparation of TCR libraries, with unique molecular identifiers being used to normalize TCRbeta repertoire quantification. Using fastp at Q25 and MiXCR, TCRdb reprocessed the public reads and kept productive beta chains. Rows are combined by CDR3 protein, so each entry shows the most common genes and DNA. The sample includes approximately 490,000 distinct CDR3 sequences, with roughly a tenth observed a single time. About 2% of the sample goes to the ten largest clones.

Sequenced material: PBMCs, taken before TCRalphabeta/CD19-depleted stem cell transplant. Source of these receptors: a child aged 2 to 10 with inherited bone marrow failure, due to receive a stem cell transplant.

This clonotype was counted a single time. Possible read error: a much larger clone is one base away. The V gene is TRBV9, the J gene TRBJ1-2; D remains ambiguous. This CDR3 spans 16 amino acids. CDR1 SGDLS and CDR2 YYNGEE come from the germline V gene. CDR3 in amino acids: CASSVAPRPANCGYTF. The CDR3 DNA reads as TGTGCCAGCAGCGTAGCCCCACGGCCCGCTAACTGTGGCTACACCTTC.

J is TRBJ2-1 and V is TRBV7-2; 10 bases are a match to TRBD1. Trimming at V came to 0 bases and at J to 6 bases, leaving 5 bases not matched to a gene. The CDR3 has 16 residues. CDR1 SGHTA and CDR2 FQGNSA come from the germline V gene. CDR3 bases: TGTGCCAGCAGCTTAGCGGAGACAGGGGGCTTCAATGAGCAGTTCTTC. Translation gives CASSLAETGGFNEQFF.

This clonotype was detected ten times or more. The J gene is TRBJ1-2, the V gene TRBV4-3; TRBD1 agrees at 8 bases. Germline CDR1 is LGHNA and CDR2 is YSLEER. The CDR3 totals 15 residues. V lost 2 bases to trimming and J lost 6 bases; unmatched junction nucleotides: 8. CDR3 nucleotides: TGCGCCAGCAGCCAAACCCCCACAGGGGGGAATGGCTACACCTTC. It specifies CASSQTPTGGNGYTF.

This clonotype was observed a handful of times. CDR3 sequence reads: CASSLFASGMRYNEQFF. CDR3 DNA sequence: TGTGCCAGCAGCTTATTCGCTAGCGGGATGAGGTACAATGAGCAGTTCTTC. The V gene is TRBV11-2, the J gene TRBJ2-1; 9 bases fit TRBD2. Germline values: CDR1 SGHAT, CDR2 FQNNGV. The CDR3 covers 17 residues. V lost 2 bases to trimming and J lost 4 bases; unmatched junction nucleotides: 9.

The chain joins TRBV20-1 to TRBJ2-1, with a tentative D call TRBD2 (5 bases). Germline V gene sequence: CDR1 DFQATT, CDR2 SNEGSKA (reference sequence). The length of the CDR3 is 13 residues. Deletions cut 4 bases from V and 8 bases from J, with 15 bases between. The CDR3 DNA sequence: TGCAGTGCTACTCGGGAAGCAGGCGATGAGCAGTTCTTC. This gives the protein CSATREAGDEQFF.

This clonotype was seen a handful of times. V usage is TRBV5-1 and J usage is TRBJ1-6; D call uncertain. The germline gives CDR1 SGHRS, CDR2 YFSETQ. This CDR3 has 16 residues. V was trimmed by 3 bases and J by 7 bases, leaving 17 bases between them. CDR3 DNA sequence: TGCGCCAGCAGCTCCGCGGGCCCAATCTTAAATTCACCCCTCCACTTT. Amino acids: CASSSAGPILNSPLHF.

This clonotype came up many times. The V gene is TRBV10-3, the J gene TRBJ2-2; TRBD2 agrees at 11 bases. Unmatched junction bases numbered 7, after V lost 10 bases and J lost 0 bases. The CDR3 has 16 residues. The germline V gene has CDR1 ENHRY and CDR2 SYGVKD. The CDR3 region has the DNA TGTGCCACTAGCGGGAGGCCAACATCGAACACCGGGGAGCTGTTTTTT. Its protein product is CATSGRPTSNTGELFF.

This clonotype was detected a few times. The CDR3 nucleotides are TGCGCCAGCAGCCCGCCCCAAGCGGGAGTCTACGAGCAGTACTTC. Translating it yields CASSPPQAGVYEQYF. V and J are TRBV5-1 and TRBJ2-7, with TRBD2 identical over 8 bases. Looked up from germline, CDR1 is SGHRS and CDR2 is YFSETQ. With V trimmed by 4 bases and J by 3 bases, 9 bases remained unmatched. The CDR3 has 15 amino acids.

This clonotype was counted at least ten times. This chain links TRBV5-1 with TRBJ1-1; D unresolved. This CDR3 has 14 amino acids. In germline, CDR1 is SGHRS, CDR2 YFSETQ. V dropped 0 bases and J dropped 1 base, with 7 bases sitting between them. The CDR3 DNA is TGCGCCAGCAGCTTGGGGGAGCCGAACACTGAAGCTTTCTTT. Its protein is CASSLGEPNTEAFF. The entire variable domain, with the rest obtained from reference TRBV5-1 and TRBJ1-1, is as follows: KAGVTQTPRYLIKTRGQQVTLSCSPISGHRSVSWYQQTPGQGLQFLFEYFSETQRNKGNFPGRFSGRQFSNSRSEMNVSTLELGDSALYLCASSLGEPNTEAFFGQGTRLTVV.

This clonotype was found many times. The V call is TRBV7-9, the J call TRBJ2-3; D is possibly TRBD1 or TRBD2 (5 bases each). Germline lookup yields CDR1 SEHNR and CDR2 FQNEAQ (reference sequence). CDR3 length: 13 amino acids. V was pared by 5 bases and J by 8 bases, with 14 bases between. CDR3 residues: CASSASDGGTQYF. CDR3 DNA: TGTGCCAGCAGCGCCTCAGATGGGGGTACGCAGTATTTT.